This section outlines one TCR beta chain sequence together with its context. No cognate antigen has been identified for it. The sample holds no much larger clone one base away, and base qualities are not on file. Between the V and J ends, shortened by 2 bases and 4 bases respectively, the junction contains 7 bases. The CDR3, cysteine through phenylalanine, is 13 amino acids long. CDR3 DNA is the only sequence kept; it has 39 bases, read in frame from the first base. Per the germline V gene (reference sequence), MNHEY is the CDR1 and SMNVEV is the CDR2. The immunoSEQ Assay was the method used to sequence TCRbeta CDR3 regions. After extraction, genomic DNA underwent amplification by bias-controlled multiplex PCR, followed by high-throughput sequencing. Turning to the authors' computational methods: To quantify the absolute abundance of every unique TCRbeta CDR3 region, sequences were collapsed and filtered. T cell fraction was estimated by normalizing TCRbeta template counts to usable DNA, with usable DNA measured through amplification of reference genes found in all nucleated cells. Repertoire TCRs were annotated as SARS-CoV-2-specific when V gene, CDR3 amino acid sequence and J gene were exactly matched to a known reactive TCR set. The reference SARS-CoV-2 TCR set was derived from MIRA and filtered for enrichment in COVID-19-positive ImmuneCODE repertoires, a step that removed public or cross-reactive TCRs. Based on the MIRA antigens, annotated TCRs were further analysed at the level of specific ORF or position within ORF. Depth was the summed frequency of annotated unique rearrangements, while breadth was defined as annotated unique rearrangements over total unique productive rearrangements. TCR breadth was compared between groups using two-sided Wilcoxon rank-sum tests. TCRdb provides this immuneACCESS table in a form limited to in-frame rearrangements. Some clones are lacking; in checked studies, under half of them reflect an unresolved V gene, and why the rest are absent is not known. The DNA was the basis for D and trimming; V, J and clone size are from that table. The sample table records 200,000 to 300,000 clones; 87% of these occur just once. Just under 3% of the sample belongs to the ten largest clones.

The source of the sample is a study of Ad26.COV2.S vaccination and SARS-CoV-2 variants (dated by TCRdb to about 2021). For context, the study as a whole: Vaccine-arm donors came from COV1001, a multicentre, randomized, double-blind, placebo-controlled phase I-IIa trial of Ad26.COV2.S in healthy adults. Ad26.COV2.S was administered intramuscularly at a dose of 5x10^10 or 1x10^11 viral particles, either as one shot or as two shots given 56 days apart. Participants in the trial were split at random into five groups of five each, receiving low-dose or high-dose Ad26.COV2.S once or twice, or else placebo on both occasions. The specificity and breadth of SARS-CoV-2-reactive T cell receptors after Ad26.COV2.S vaccination were assessed by TCRbeta repertoire sequencing. A total of 32 samples were included in the TCR-sequenced set, comprising about 20 Ad26.COV2.S vaccine recipients, 5 placebo recipients and 8 SARS-CoV-2 convalescent individuals. Throughout the experiments and outcome assessment, investigators stayed blinded to trial group allocation. Study-level results and caveats: Vaccine and placebo recipients had comparable non-spike TCR breadth, which fits with the vaccine containing only spike. It was noted by the authors that total T cell responses may have been underestimated by the TCR breadth and depth analyses. Substantial breadth of spike-specific CD8+ and CD4+ T cell responses was reported after vaccination. Compared with placebo recipients, Ad26.COV2.S recipients showed higher spike-specific TCR breadth (P = 0.0014). The study was not powered to compare responses between vaccine doses or regimens.

This sample's treatment or condition label indicates: roughly 20 received Ad26.COV2.S at low or high dose, single or two shots; five or six received placebo; per-sample allocation not given. For vaccine and placebo recipients, the sequenced repertoires came from samples collected on day 63 after the first injection. Between 29 July and 7 August 2020, Cohort 1b enrolled about 27 adults aged 18-55 years at one site in Boston, USA. As a vaccine, Ad26.COV2.S was a replication-incompetent adenovirus type 26 vector that expressed a prefusion-stabilized SARS-CoV-2 spike protein derived from the original Wuhan strain.

The rearranged chain carries TRBV27 and TRBJ2-3; there is no confident call for the D gene. This sequence originates from a person aged 18 to 59 who received the Ad26.COV2.S COVID-19 vaccine or a placebo. The sequencing used peripheral blood, collected in a trial of Ad26.COV2.S vaccine versus placebo. The sequenced DNA: TGTGCCAGCAGTTTAATAGCCTCAGATACGCAGTATTTT. Its protein is CASSLIASDTQYF.